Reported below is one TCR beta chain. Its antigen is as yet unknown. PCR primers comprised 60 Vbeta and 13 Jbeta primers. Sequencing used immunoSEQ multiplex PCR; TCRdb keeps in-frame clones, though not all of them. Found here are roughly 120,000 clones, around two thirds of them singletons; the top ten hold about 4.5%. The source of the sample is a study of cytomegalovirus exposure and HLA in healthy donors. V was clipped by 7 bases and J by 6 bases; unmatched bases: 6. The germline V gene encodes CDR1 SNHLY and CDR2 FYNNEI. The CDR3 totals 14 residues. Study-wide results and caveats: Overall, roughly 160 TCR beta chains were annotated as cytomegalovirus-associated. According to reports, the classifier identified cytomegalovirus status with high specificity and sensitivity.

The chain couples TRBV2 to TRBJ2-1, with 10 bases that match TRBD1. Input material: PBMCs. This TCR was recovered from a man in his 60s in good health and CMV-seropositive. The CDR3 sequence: CASTDGTGANEQFF. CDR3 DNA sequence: TGTGCCAGCACCGACGGGACAGGGGCCAATGAGCAGTTCTTC. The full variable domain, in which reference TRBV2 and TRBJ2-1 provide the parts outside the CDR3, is EPEVTQTPSHQVTQMGQEVILRCVPISNHLYFYWYRQILGQKVEFLVSFYNNEISEKSEIFDDQFSVERPDGSNFTLKIRSTKLEDSAMYFCASTDGTGANEQFFGPGTRLTVL.